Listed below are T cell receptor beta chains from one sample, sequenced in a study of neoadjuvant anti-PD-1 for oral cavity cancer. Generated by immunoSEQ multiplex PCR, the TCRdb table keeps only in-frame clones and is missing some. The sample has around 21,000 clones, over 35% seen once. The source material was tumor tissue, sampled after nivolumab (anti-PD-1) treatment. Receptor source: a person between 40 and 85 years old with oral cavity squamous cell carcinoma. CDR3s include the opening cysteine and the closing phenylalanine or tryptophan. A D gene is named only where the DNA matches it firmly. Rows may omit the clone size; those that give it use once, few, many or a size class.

cdr3_aa: CASSESRGRTDTQYF
cdr3_nt: TGCGCCAGCAGTGAGTCAAGGGGCCGCACAGATACGCAGTATTTT
v_call: TRBV10-1
clone_size: few
j_call: TRBJ2-3
d_call: .

cdr3_aa: CASSPDASPGNTIYF
cdr3_nt: TGCGCCAGCAGCCCGGACGCATCGCCTGGAAACACCATATATTTT
v_call: TRBV5-1
clone_size: .
j_call: TRBJ1-3
d_call: .

cdr3_aa: CASSQLGGYFQEKLFF
cdr3_nt: TGCGCCAGCAGCCAACTAGGCGGTTATTTTCAAGAAAAACTGTTTTTT
v_call: TRBV4-1
clone_size: .
j_call: TRBJ1-4
d_call: .

cdr3_aa: CASSSRDKDGYTF
cdr3_nt: TGTGCCAGCAGCTCCAGGGACAAGGATGGCTACACCTTC
v_call: TRBV11-2
clone_size: .
j_call: TRBJ1-2
d_call: .

cdr3_aa: CASSYGLAGGYEQYF
cdr3_nt: TGTGCCAGCAGTTACGGGCTAGCGGGGGGTTACGAGCAGTACTTC
v_call: TRBV6-5
clone_size: .
j_call: TRBJ2-7
d_call: TRBD2

cdr3_aa: CASSLEDRGKKYF
cdr3_nt: TGCGCCAGCAGCTTGGAGGACAGGGGAAAGAAGTACTTC
v_call: TRBV5-1
clone_size: few
j_call: TRBJ2-7
d_call: TRBD1

cdr3_aa: CASSLLGGEQFF
cdr3_nt: TGTGCCAGCAGCTTACTCGGGGGTGAGCAGTTCTTC
v_call: TRBV7-2
clone_size: few
j_call: TRBJ2-1
d_call: .

cdr3_aa: CASTDMNTEAFF
cdr3_nt: TGTGCCAGCACAGACATGAACACTGAAGCTTTCTTT
v_call: TRBV28
clone_size: few
j_call: TRBJ1-1
d_call: .

cdr3_aa: CASSPTGTGSGYTF
cdr3_nt: TGTGCCAGCTCACCGACCGGGACAGGGAGTGGCTACACCTTC
v_call: TRBV18
clone_size: .
j_call: TRBJ1-2
d_call: TRBD1

cdr3_aa: CASSQGVGGQQYF
cdr3_nt: TGTGCCAGCAGCCAGGGGGTGGGAGGTCAGCAGTACTTC
v_call: TRBV7-8
clone_size: many
j_call: TRBJ2-7
d_call: .

cdr3_aa: CASSLPGLGVETQYF
cdr3_nt: TGTGCCAGCAGCCTTCCGGGACTAGGGGTGGAGACCCAGTACTTC
v_call: TRBV5-5
clone_size: .
j_call: TRBJ2-5
d_call: TRBD2

cdr3_aa: CASSPGGVRYEQYF
cdr3_nt: TGTGCCAGCAGCCCCGGGGGGGTACGGTACGAGCAGTACTTC
v_call: TRBV7-3
clone_size: .
j_call: TRBJ2-7
d_call: TRBD2

cdr3_aa: CSASNNEKLFF
cdr3_nt: TGCAGTGCTTCCAATAATGAAAAACTGTTTTTT
v_call: TRBV20-1
clone_size: many
j_call: TRBJ1-4
d_call: .

cdr3_aa: CASSTRQIYEQYF
cdr3_nt: TGTGCCAGCAGCACCCGACAGATCTACGAGCAGTACTTC
v_call: TRBV7-9
clone_size: .
j_call: TRBJ2-7
d_call: .

cdr3_aa: CASSPPNNNEQFF
cdr3_nt: TGTGCCAGCAGCCCCCCTAACAACAATGAGCAGTTCTTC
v_call: TRBV11-2
clone_size: few
j_call: TRBJ2-1
d_call: .

cdr3_aa: CATSRVFGTGNFPQHF
cdr3_nt: TGTGCCACCAGCAGAGTATTTGGGACAGGAAATTTCCCCCAGCATTTT
v_call: TRBV15
clone_size: few
j_call: TRBJ1-5
d_call: TRBD1

cdr3_aa: CASSLGYEQYF
cdr3_nt: TGTGCCAGCAGCCTTGGCTACGAGCAGTACTTC
v_call: TRBV5-5
clone_size: few
j_call: TRBJ2-7
d_call: .

cdr3_aa: CASKSGVSNYGYTF
cdr3_nt: TGTGCCAGCAAATCAGGGGTTTCTAACTATGGCTACACCTTC
v_call: TRBV21-1
clone_size: .
j_call: TRBJ1-2
d_call: .

cdr3_aa: CASSEGRLQNSPLHF
cdr3_nt: TGTGCCAGCAGTGAAGGACGGCTGCAAAATTCACCCCTCCACTTT
v_call: TRBV2
clone_size: few
j_call: TRBJ1-6
d_call: .

cdr3_aa: CASSQGFAETQYF
cdr3_nt: TGTGCCAGCAGCCAGGGATTCGCGGAGACCCAGTACTTC
v_call: TRBV27
clone_size: few
j_call: TRBJ2-5
d_call: .

cdr3_aa: CASSRGPEGTDTQYF
cdr3_nt: TGCGCCAGCAGCCGGGGGCCCGAAGGCACAGATACGCAGTATTTT
v_call: TRBV4-3
clone_size: .
j_call: TRBJ2-3
d_call: .

cdr3_aa: CASSLDRGGNNQPQHF
cdr3_nt: TGTGCCAGTAGTTTAGACAGGGGAGGTAACAATCAGCCCCAGCATTTT
v_call: TRBV19
clone_size: .
j_call: TRBJ1-5
d_call: TRBD1